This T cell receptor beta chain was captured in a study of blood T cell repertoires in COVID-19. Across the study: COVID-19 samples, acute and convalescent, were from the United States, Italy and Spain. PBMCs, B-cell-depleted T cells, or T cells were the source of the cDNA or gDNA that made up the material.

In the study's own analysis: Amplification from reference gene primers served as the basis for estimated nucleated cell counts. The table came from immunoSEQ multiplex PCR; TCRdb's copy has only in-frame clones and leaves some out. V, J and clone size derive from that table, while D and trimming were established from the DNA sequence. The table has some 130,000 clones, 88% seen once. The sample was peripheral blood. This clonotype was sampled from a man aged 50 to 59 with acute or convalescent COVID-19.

The CDR3 is CASSERQGSGAAFF. CDR3 in DNA: TGTGCCAGCAGTGAAAGACAGGGGTCAGGTGCAGCTTTCTTT. The chain combines TRBV27 with TRBJ1-1, with 8 bases lining up with TRBD1. The CDR3 is made up of 14 amino acids. J gave up 10 bases and V 5 bases, and 12 bases lay outside the gene matches. Germline V lookup: CDR1 MNHEY, CDR2 SMNVEV (reference sequence).